This T cell receptor (beta chain) was captured in a study of OX40 agonist ivuxolimab in advanced cancers. For the study at large: Having had anti-PD-1, anti-PD-L1 or anti-CTLA-4 therapy before was allowed, and more than 35% had some.

The count of this clone is one. The data were produced by immunoSEQ multiplex PCR, yet TCRdb's version contains in-frame clones alone and is incomplete. The data hold 44,000 or so clones, with about 85% observed a single time. Trimming took off 1 base at V and 0 bases at J, with 7 bases between the two ends. The CDR3 extends over 14 amino acids. Germline CDR1 SGHTA, CDR2 FQGNSA. Sequencing was performed on CD4+ or CD8+ T cells sorted from blood, taken in a trial of the OX40 agonist ivuxolimab. The chain links TRBV7-2 to TRBJ2-7; D is perhaps TRBD1 (5 bases). This receptor was identified in an adult with an advanced solid tumor such as melanoma, head and neck, liver or kidney cancer. The CDR3 spells CASSLDRNSYEQYF. The CDR3 DNA sequence: TGTGCCAGCAGCTTAGACAGGAACTCCTACGAGCAGTACTTC. Full variable domain (remainder filled in from reference TRBV7-2 and TRBJ2-7): GAGVSQSPSNKVTEKGKDVELRCDPISGHTALYWYRQSLGQGLEFLIYFQGNSAPDKSGLPSDRFSAERTGGSVSTLTIQRTQQEDSAVYLCASSLDRNSYEQYFGPGTRLTVT.